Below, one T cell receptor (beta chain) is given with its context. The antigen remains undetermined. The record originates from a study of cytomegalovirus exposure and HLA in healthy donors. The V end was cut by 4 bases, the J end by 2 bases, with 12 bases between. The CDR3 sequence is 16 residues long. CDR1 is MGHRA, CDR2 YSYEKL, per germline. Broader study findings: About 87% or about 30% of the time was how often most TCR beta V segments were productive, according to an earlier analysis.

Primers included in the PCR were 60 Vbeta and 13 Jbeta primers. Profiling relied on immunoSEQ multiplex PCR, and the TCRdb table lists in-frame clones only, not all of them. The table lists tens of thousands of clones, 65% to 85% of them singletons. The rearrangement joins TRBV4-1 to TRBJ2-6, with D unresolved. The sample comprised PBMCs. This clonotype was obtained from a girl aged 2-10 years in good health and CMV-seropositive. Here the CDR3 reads CASSPSTPPGANVLTF. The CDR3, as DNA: TGCGCCAGCAGCCCCAGTACCCCTCCTGGGGCCAACGTCCTGACTTTC.